This T cell receptor beta chain was documented in a study of OX40 agonist ivuxolimab in advanced cancers. Study-wide background: Ivuxolimab, an antibody acting as an agonist of OX40 (CD134), was used to treat patients. Regarding the study as a whole: In general, CD8+ T cells held more expanded clones than CD4+ did, on average.

A note on this clone: No antigen is known for it.

The CDR3 spans 14 residues. CDR1 and CDR2 from the germline V gene are LNHDA and SQIVND (reference sequence). Trimming removed 6 bases from V and 3 bases from J; junction bases left unmatched: 6. Sequencing used immunoSEQ multiplex PCR; TCRdb keeps in-frame clones, though not all of them. The sample records about 24,000 clones, about 77% being singletons. The source is an adult with an advanced solid tumor such as melanoma, head and neck, liver or kidney cancer. Sample: CD4+ or CD8+ T cells sorted from blood, taken in a trial of the OX40 agonist ivuxolimab. The chain carries TRBV19 and TRBJ2-5, with 8 bases aligning to TRBD2. The CDR3 is CASSNLAGKETQYF. In DNA, the CDR3 is TGTGCCAGTAGCAACTTAGCGGGGAAAGAGACCCAGTACTTC.